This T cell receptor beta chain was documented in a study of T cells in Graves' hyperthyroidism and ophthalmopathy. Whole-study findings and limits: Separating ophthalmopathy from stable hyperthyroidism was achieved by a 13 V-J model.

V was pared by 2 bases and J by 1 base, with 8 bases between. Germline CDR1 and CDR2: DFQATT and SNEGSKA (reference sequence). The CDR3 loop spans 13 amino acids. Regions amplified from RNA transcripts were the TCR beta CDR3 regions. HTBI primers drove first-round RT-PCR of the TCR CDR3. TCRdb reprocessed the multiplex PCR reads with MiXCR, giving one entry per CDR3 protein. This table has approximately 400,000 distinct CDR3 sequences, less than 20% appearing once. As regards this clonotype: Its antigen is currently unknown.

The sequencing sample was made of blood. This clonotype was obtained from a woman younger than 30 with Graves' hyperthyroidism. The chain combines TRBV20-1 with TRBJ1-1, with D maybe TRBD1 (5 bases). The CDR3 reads CSARRGANTEAFF. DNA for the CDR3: TGCAGTGCTAGAAGGGGTGCGAACACTGAAGCTTTCTTT.